Listed below are T cell receptor beta chains from one sample, sequenced in a study of blood T cell repertoires in COVID-19. The table came from immunoSEQ multiplex PCR; TCRdb's copy has only in-frame clones and leaves some out. This sample has about 120,000 clones, with approximately 79% found just once. The sample was peripheral blood. The receptors were gathered from a man between 45 and 60 years old with acute or convalescent COVID-19. Each CDR3 is given with its conserved first and last residue. Fields, in order: V gene, CDR3 length, D gene, clone size, J gene, CDR3 DNA, CDR3 protein. The D gene is left open where the match is weak. Not all rows give a size; the values are once, few, many and, for expanded clones, a class.

v_call: TRBV29-1
cdr3_length: 13
d_call: TRBD1
clone_size: NA
j_call: TRBJ1-4
cdr3_nt: TGCAGCGTTGCCGGACAGGGAAGTGAAAAACTGTTTTTT
cdr3_aa: CSVAGQGSEKLFF

v_call: TRBV6-6
cdr3_length: 13
d_call: NA
clone_size: NA
j_call: TRBJ2-3
cdr3_nt: TGTGCCAGCAGCCCCTATCTGGCAGATACGCAGTATTTT
cdr3_aa: CASSPYLADTQYF

v_call: TRBV5-1
cdr3_length: 15
d_call: TRBD1
clone_size: medium-sized
j_call: TRBJ1-2
cdr3_nt: TGCGCCAGCAGCTGGGGGACAGCTGACGTAAGTGGCTACACCTTC
cdr3_aa: CASSWGTADVSGYTF

v_call: TRBV28
cdr3_length: 14
d_call: TRBD1
clone_size: NA
j_call: TRBJ1-2
cdr3_nt: TGTGCCAGCAGTTCTACGACAGGGAGCTATGGCTACACCTTC
cdr3_aa: CASSSTTGSYGYTF

v_call: TRBV19
cdr3_length: 18
d_call: TRBD1
clone_size: NA
j_call: TRBJ2-2
cdr3_nt: TGTGCCAGTCAAAGACAGGGGGCGCGAGGGGGAAACACCGGGGAGCTGTTTTTT
cdr3_aa: CASQRQGARGGNTGELFF

v_call: TRBV2
cdr3_length: 16
d_call: TRBD2
clone_size: NA
j_call: TRBJ2-2
cdr3_nt: TGTGCCAGCAGTGAATCGCGGGAGGTCACTACCGGGGAGCTGTTTTTT
cdr3_aa: CASSESREVTTGELFF

v_call: TRBV7-9
cdr3_length: 12
d_call: NA
clone_size: NA
j_call: TRBJ2-7
cdr3_nt: TGTGCCAGCAGCTCAGTCTCCTACGAGCAGTACTTC
cdr3_aa: CASSSVSYEQYF

v_call: TRBV20-1
cdr3_length: 11
d_call: NA
clone_size: NA
j_call: TRBJ2-7
cdr3_nt: TGCAGTGCTGAGAGGACAGAAGAGCAGTACTTC
cdr3_aa: CSAERTEEQYF

v_call: TRBV27
cdr3_length: 15
d_call: TRBD2
clone_size: few
j_call: TRBJ2-7
cdr3_nt: TGTGCCAGCAGTTTAGGCGGCGGGAGTTTCTACGAGCAGTACTTC
cdr3_aa: CASSLGGGSFYEQYF

v_call: TRBV2
cdr3_length: 14
d_call: NA
clone_size: NA
j_call: TRBJ2-3
cdr3_nt: TGTGCCAGCACTCGGGATTCTAGCACAGATACGCAGTATTTT
cdr3_aa: CASTRDSSTDTQYF

v_call: TRBV4-1
cdr3_length: 16
d_call: NA
clone_size: NA
j_call: TRBJ1-3
cdr3_nt: TGCGCCAGCAGCCAGTTTACAGGACACTCTGGAAACACCATATATTTT
cdr3_aa: CASSQFTGHSGNTIYF

v_call: TRBV7-9
cdr3_length: 16
d_call: TRBD1
clone_size: NA
j_call: TRBJ1-2
cdr3_nt: TGTGCCAGCAGCTTAGCTGGGACAGGGGGCATATATGGCTACACCTTC
cdr3_aa: CASSLAGTGGIYGYTF

v_call: TRBV3-1/TRBV3-2
cdr3_length: 14
d_call: TRBD1
clone_size: NA
j_call: TRBJ1-1
cdr3_nt: TGTGCCAGCAGCTTCGGGACAGGGAACACTGAAGCTTTCTTT
cdr3_aa: CASSFGTGNTEAFF

v_call: TRBV4-1
cdr3_length: 15
d_call: TRBD1
clone_size: NA
j_call: TRBJ2-5
cdr3_nt: TGCGCCAGCAGCCCAATGGACAGGGAACAGGAGACCCAGTACTTC
cdr3_aa: CASSPMDREQETQYF

v_call: TRBV5-5
cdr3_length: 14
d_call: TRBD1
clone_size: NA
j_call: TRBJ2-7
cdr3_nt: TGTGCCAGCTCCCTCGGACAGGCGAACTACGAGCAGTACTTC
cdr3_aa: CASSLGQANYEQYF

v_call: TRBV24-1
cdr3_length: 15
d_call: NA
clone_size: NA
j_call: TRBJ2-1
cdr3_nt: TGTGCCACCAGTGAGAACAGCTTTTATAGCGATGAGCAGTTCTTC
cdr3_aa: CATSENSFYSDEQFF

v_call: TRBV5-8
cdr3_length: 14
d_call: NA
clone_size: NA
j_call: TRBJ2-7
cdr3_nt: TGTGCCAGCAGCTTGACAGGGACCCCCTACGAGCAGTACTTC
cdr3_aa: CASSLTGTPYEQYF

v_call: TRBV7-8
cdr3_length: 13
d_call: NA
clone_size: NA
j_call: TRBJ2-7
cdr3_nt: TGTGCCAGCAGCTTATCGCCGAGCTACGAGCAGTACTTC
cdr3_aa: CASSLSPSYEQYF

v_call: TRBV19
cdr3_length: 14
d_call: NA
clone_size: NA
j_call: TRBJ2-2
cdr3_nt: TGTGCCAGTAGTCTCAGCGCTCAAACCGGGGAGCTGTTTTTT
cdr3_aa: CASSLSAQTGELFF

v_call: TRBV29-1
cdr3_length: 15
d_call: TRBD2
clone_size: NA
j_call: TRBJ2-7
cdr3_nt: TGCAGCGTTATCCCCCGGGCTAGCGGGAGCTTCGAGCAGTACTTC
cdr3_aa: CSVIPRASGSFEQYF

v_call: TRBV19
cdr3_length: 14
d_call: NA
clone_size: once
j_call: TRBJ2-1
cdr3_nt: TGTGCCAGTAGTATTAAGGGGGGGCACAATGAGCAGTTCTTC
cdr3_aa: CASSIKGGHNEQFF

v_call: TRBV9
cdr3_length: 15
d_call: NA
clone_size: many
j_call: TRBJ2-5
cdr3_nt: TGTGCCAGCAGCGTAGACCTGAGTCTCGGGGAGACCCAGTACTTC
cdr3_aa: CASSVDLSLGETQYF